Each of the 6 T cell receptor beta chains below was sequenced from the same sample in a study of vaccination effects on CD4 cells after COVID-19. Their specific antigens are unknown. Sequencing followed a ViraFEST assay step that expanded antigen-specific CD4+ T cells with viral peptide pools. Culturing for about ten days preceded CD4+ T cell isolation. Two-dose vaccination with either BNT162b2 or mRNA-1273 was given to the participants. Assay used: immunoSEQ multiplex PCR; TCRdb lists only in-frame clones, some missing. The sample contains approximately 25,000 clones, roughly three quarters of which appear only once. The sample in question was CD4+ T cells from PBMCs cultured with SARS-CoV-2 spike peptides, obtained after COVID-19 vaccination. The receptors derive from a human donor who received a COVID-19 vaccine.

The CDR3 region is CASSRGPGANTGELFF. CDR3 bases: TGTGCCAGTAGTAGAGGGCCAGGGGCGAACACCGGGGAGCTGTTTTTT. The chain links TRBV19 to TRBJ2-2; D may be TRBD1 (6 bases). Per the germline V gene, CDR1 is LNHDA and CDR2 is SQIVND (reference sequence). V lost 4 bases and J lost 0, with 12 bases in between. The CDR3 contains 16 residues.

The gene calls are TRBV27 and TRBJ2-3; D not certain. Per the germline V gene, CDR1 is MNHEY and CDR2 is SMNVEV (reference sequence). V gave up 2 bases and J gave up 1 base, with 10 bases separating them. The CDR3 runs to 15 residues. The CDR3 DNA is TGTGCCAGCAGTTTAGGGCCCGTAGGCACAGATACGCAGTATTTT. This gives the protein CASSLGPVGTDTQYF.

The genes are TRBV7-2 and TRBJ1-1; possible D gene TRBD1, 5 bases. V lost 5 bases, J lost 1 base, and 14 bases lay in between. Per germline, CDR1 SGHTA and CDR2 FQGNSA. This CDR3 comprises 15 residues. The CDR3 loop is CASSAAGTPNTEAFF. DNA of the CDR3: TGTGCCAGCAGCGCCGCCGGGACGCCGAACACTGAAGCTTTCTTT. The variable domain in full, with the rest retrieved from reference TRBV7-2 and TRBJ1-1, is GAGVSQSPSNKVTEKGKDVELRCDPISGHTALYWYRQSLGQGLEFLIYFQGNSAPDKSGLPSDRFSAERTGGSVSTLTIQRTQQEDSAVYLCASSAAGTPNTEAFFGQGTRLTVV.

This chain links TRBV3-1 (or the pseudogene TRBV3-2) with TRBJ2-7; no clear D gene. The length of the CDR3 is 13 residues. Looked up from germline, CDR1 is LGHDT and CDR2 is YNNKEL (reference sequence). The ends were cut back, 4 bases at V and 3 bases at J, with 10 bases in the middle. CDR3 in amino acids: CASSLSPVYEQYF. For the CDR3, the DNA is TGTGCCAGCAGCCTTAGCCCGGTCTACGAGCAGTACTTC.

As regards this clone: At one end, the junction sequence differs from germline, possibly due to a read error. The chain combines TRBV2 with TRBJ2-7; 13 positions agree with TRBD2. The CDR3 totals 13 residues. Per the germline V gene, CDR1 is SNHLY and CDR2 is FYNNEI. CDR3 bases: TGTGCCAGCAGTGATCGGACTAGCGGGAGAGGAGGCTTC. Its protein product is CASSDRTSGRGGF.

The chain is built from TRBV11-3 and TRBJ2-5, with no clear D. Germline CDR1 reads SGHNT; CDR2 reads YENEEA. The CDR3 has 13 amino acids. V was clipped by 2 bases and J by 5 bases, with 9 bases between them. In DNA form, the CDR3 reads TGTGCCAGCAGCTTAAATTTGTGGGAGACCCAGTACTTC. Its protein product is CASSLNLWETQYF.